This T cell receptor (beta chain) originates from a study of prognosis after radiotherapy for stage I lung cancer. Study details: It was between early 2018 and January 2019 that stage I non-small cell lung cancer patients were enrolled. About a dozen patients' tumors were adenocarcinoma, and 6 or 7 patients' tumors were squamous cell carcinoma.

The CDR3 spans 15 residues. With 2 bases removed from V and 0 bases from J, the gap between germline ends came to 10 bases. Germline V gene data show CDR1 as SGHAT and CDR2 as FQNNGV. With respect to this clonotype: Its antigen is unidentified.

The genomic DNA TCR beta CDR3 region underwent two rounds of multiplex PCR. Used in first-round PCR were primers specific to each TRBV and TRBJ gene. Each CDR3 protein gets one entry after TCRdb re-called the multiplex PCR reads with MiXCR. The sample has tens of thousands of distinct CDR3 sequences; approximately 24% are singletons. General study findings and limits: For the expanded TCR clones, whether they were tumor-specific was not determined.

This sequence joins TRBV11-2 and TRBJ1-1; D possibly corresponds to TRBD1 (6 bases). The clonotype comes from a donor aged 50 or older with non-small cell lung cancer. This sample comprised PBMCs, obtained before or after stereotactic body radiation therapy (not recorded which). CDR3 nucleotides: TGTGCCAGCAGCTTAATCCAGGGGATGAACACTGAAGCTTTCTTT. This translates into CASSLIQGMNTEAFF.